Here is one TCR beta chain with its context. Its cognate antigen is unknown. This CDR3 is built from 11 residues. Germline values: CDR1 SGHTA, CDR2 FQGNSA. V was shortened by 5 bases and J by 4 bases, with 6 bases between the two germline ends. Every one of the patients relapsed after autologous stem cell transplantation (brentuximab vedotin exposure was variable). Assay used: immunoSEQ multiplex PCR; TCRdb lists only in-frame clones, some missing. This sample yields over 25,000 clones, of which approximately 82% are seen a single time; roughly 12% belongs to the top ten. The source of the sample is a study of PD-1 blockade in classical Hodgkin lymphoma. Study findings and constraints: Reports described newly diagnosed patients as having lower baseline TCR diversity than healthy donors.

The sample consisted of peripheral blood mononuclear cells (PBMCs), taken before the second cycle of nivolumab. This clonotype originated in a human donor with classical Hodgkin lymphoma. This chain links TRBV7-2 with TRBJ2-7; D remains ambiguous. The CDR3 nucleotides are TGTGCCAGCAGCAAAGGATACGAGCAGTACTTC. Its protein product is CASSKGYEQYF.